The rows below give T cell receptor beta chains drawn from one sample of a study of siplizumab effects on memory and regulatory T cells. The repertoire was sequenced with immunoSEQ multiplex PCR; TCRdb's copy has only in-frame clones and lacks some. The sample consists of 80,000 to 130,000 clones, around 90% of them appearing once. Material: CD4+ T cells sorted from blood. The receptors come from a human donor in good health. Some clones in this sample may be carry-over from other donors' samples. Both conserved end residues are part of each CDR3. The D gene is left open where the match is weak. Not all rows give a size; the values are once, few, many and, for expanded clones, a class.

J gene,clone size,V gene,D gene,CDR3 DNA,CDR3 protein
TRBJ2-6,-,TRBV10-3,TRBD2,TGTGCCATCAGTGACCGGGGGGGTACTGGGGCCAACGTCCTGACTTTC,CAISDRGGTGANVLTF
TRBJ1-2,-,TRBV27,TRBD1,TGTGCCAGCAGTCAAGGACAGGGGAGCGCCTATGGCTACACCTTC,CASSQGQGSAYGYTF
TRBJ2-2,-,TRBV5-4,TRBD2,TGTGCCAGCAGCTTGGGGGGGACTAGCGGGAGGACCGGGGAGCTGTTTTTT,CASSLGGTSGRTGELFF
TRBJ2-3,-,TRBV12-5,TRBD2,TGTGCTAGTGGAAAAGGGACTAGCGGGAGAGACACAGATACGCAGTATTTT,CASGKGTSGRDTDTQYF
TRBJ1-5,-,TRBV6-5,-,TGTGCCAGCAGTTACTCAGAATCTCAGCCCCAGCATTTT,CASSYSESQPQHF
TRBJ2-3,-,TRBV10-2,-,TGCGCCAGCAGTGAGGCCAGATACACAGATACGCAGTATTTT,CASSEARYTDTQYF
TRBJ2-7,-,TRBV14,TRBD2,TGTGCCAGCAGCCAACTTCCCCAAGCGGGCTACGGGAGGGTCCACGAGCAGTACTTC,CASSQLPQAGYGRVHEQYF
TRBJ2-3,-,TRBV19,-,TGTGCCAGTAGTATCGGTGGTGACAGTAGCACAGATACGCAGTATTTT,CASSIGGDSSTDTQYF
TRBJ2-7,-,TRBV4-1,-,TGCGCCAGCAGCCAAATTAGGGGGTCAGACGAGCAGTACTTC,CASSQIRGSDEQYF
TRBJ1-4,-,TRBV6-6,-,TGTGCCAGCAGTTGGGAGGGAAGAAGAAAACTGTTTTTT,CASSWEGRRKLFF
TRBJ2-7,-,TRBV5-1,-,TGCGCCAGCAGCTTCTTAGGGGGACGAGTTTACGAGCAGTACTTC,CASSFLGGRVYEQYF
TRBJ2-1,-,TRBV2,-,TGTGCCAGCAGTGATCGGTTATACAATGAGCAGTTCTTC,CASSDRLYNEQFF
TRBJ1-3,-,TRBV28,-,TGTGCCAGCAGTCCGAGACAGCCTGGAAACACCATATATTTT,CASSPRQPGNTIYF
TRBJ2-1,-,TRBV10-3,TRBD1,TGTGCCATCAGTGGAACCACCGGGACAGCCTACAATGAGCAGTTCTTC,CAISGTTGTAYNEQFF
TRBJ1-1,-,TRBV7-3,TRBD1,TGTGCCAGCAGCAAAGGGACAGGGGGCATGAACACTGAAGCTTTCTTT,CASSKGTGGMNTEAFF
TRBJ1-6,-,TRBV5-1,-,TGCGCCAGCAGCCCGGTAGTCGGGGGAGATTCACCCCTCCACTTT,CASSPVVGGDSPLHF
TRBJ2-1,-,TRBV6-1,-,TGTGCCAGCAGTGCATACTCAAATGAGCAGTTCTTC,CASSAYSNEQFF
TRBJ1-4,-,TRBV30,TRBD1,TGTGCCTGGAGTGTATCGGGACAGCCAAATGAAAAACTGTTTTTT,CAWSVSGQPNEKLFF
TRBJ1-4,-,TRBV27,-,TGTGCCAGCAGTCGGTCCGGCACTAATGAAAAACTGTTTTTT,CASSRSGTNEKLFF
TRBJ1-1,few,TRBV25-1,-,TGTGCCAGCAGTAACAGAATGAACACTGAAGCTTTCTTT,CASSNRMNTEAFF
TRBJ2-7,-,TRBV6-6,-,TGTGCCAGCAGTTCCCAAGGGTTGTACGAGCAGTACTTC,CASSSQGLYEQYF
TRBJ2-3,-,TRBV11-2,-,TGTGCCAGCAGCAGACGGATTTACACAGATACGCAGTATTTT,CASSRRIYTDTQYF
TRBJ2-3,-,TRBV7-9,-,TGTGCCAGCAGCTTAGTAGGCGGCACAGATACGCAGTATTTT,CASSLVGGTDTQYF
TRBJ1-4,-,TRBV5-1,TRBD1,TGCGCCAGCGGGAAGACAGGGGGGGATGAAAAACTGTTTTTT,CASGKTGGDEKLFF
TRBJ2-1,once,TRBV7-2,TRBD2,TGTGCCAGCAGCAATAGCGGGAGACGCAATGAGCAGTTCTTC,CASSNSGRRNEQFF
TRBJ1-1,-,TRBV5-8,TRBD1,TGTGCCAGCAGCCAGCCGGGACAGAGGGTGTACACTGAAGCTTTCTTT,CASSQPGQRVYTEAFF
TRBJ2-2,-,TRBV28,-,TGTGCCAGCCGATCCGGGACGGGCGGGGAGCTGTTTTTT,CASRSGTGGELFF
TRBJ2-3,few,TRBV2,TRBD1,TGTGCCAGCAGTAGGCTGACAGGGGGAAGAGATACGCAGTATTTT,CASSRLTGGRDTQYF
TRBJ2-2,medium-sized,TRBV7-8,TRBD2,TGTGCCAGCAGCCCTAGCGGAGCGAACACCGGGGAGCTGTTTTTT,CASSPSGANTGELFF
TRBJ2-2,-,TRBV5-1,-,TGCGCCAGCAGCTTGTACAGGGCCTCGAACACCGGGGAGCTGTTTTTT,CASSLYRASNTGELFF
TRBJ2-1,-,TRBV2,-,TGTGCCAGCAGTGAACAAGATTTCGATGAGCAGTTCTTC,CASSEQDFDEQFF
TRBJ2-7,-,TRBV30,-,TGTGCCTGGAGCATAAGGGGCTACCTCTCCGAGCAGTACTTC,CAWSIRGYLSEQYF
TRBJ1-2,-,TRBV21-1,-,TGTGCCAGCAGCAAAATTGGCGGGACAGGGAGTTATGGCTACACCTTC,CASSKIGGTGSYGYTF
TRBJ2-1,-,TRBV5-6,TRBD2,TGTGCCAGCAGCCTGACTAGCGTTAGGGGTGAGCAGTTCTTC,CASSLTSVRGEQFF
TRBJ2-3,-,TRBV28,-,TGTGCCAGCAGTGGGGGAGTGGGTCCAGATACGCAGTATTTT,CASSGGVGPDTQYF
TRBJ1-2,-,TRBV7-9,-,TGTGCCAGCAGCTTAGCGCCAGGGAACTATGGCTACACCTTC,CASSLAPGNYGYTF
TRBJ2-7,-,TRBV30,TRBD2,TGTGCCTGGAGTGGGGGACTAGCGGGAAACTACGAGCAGTACTTC,CAWSGGLAGNYEQYF
TRBJ1-1,-,TRBV27,-,TGTGCCACCACCGGTGGCGGAAAGAACACTGAAGCTTTCTTT,CATTGGGKNTEAFF
TRBJ2-2,-,TRBV5-1,-,TGCGCCAGCAGCTTTGGACACCCGAACACCGGGGAGCTGTTTTTT,CASSFGHPNTGELFF
TRBJ1-3,-,TRBV5-1,-,TGCGCCAGCAGCTTGGATTTCGGGGGGACGCTATCCCGCAGAAACACCATATATTTT,CASSLDFGGTLSRRNTIYF
TRBJ2-1,-,TRBV11-2,-,TGTGCCAGCAGCTTAGTGAATGAGCAGTTCTTC,CASSLVNEQFF
TRBJ1-2,few,TRBV14,TRBD1,TGTGCCAGCAGCCCTAAAAGACAGGGCTATGGCTACACCTTC,CASSPKRQGYGYTF
TRBJ2-1,-,TRBV10-1,-,TGCGCCAGCAGTGAACACTCCATACCCAATGAGCAGTTCTTC,CASSEHSIPNEQFF
TRBJ2-7,-,TRBV7-9,TRBD1,TGTGCCAGCAGCGCGCGACAGGGGATAGGAATCGACGAGCAGTACTTC,CASSARQGIGIDEQYF
TRBJ1-1,-,TRBV10-3,TRBD1,TGTGCCATCAGTGGGACAGGGGGCGACACTGAAGCTTTCTTT,CAISGTGGDTEAFF
TRBJ1-2,-,TRBV5-6,TRBD1,TGTGCCAGCAGCCCGGACAGGAATTATGGCTACACCTTC,CASSPDRNYGYTF
TRBJ2-1,-,TRBV10-3,TRBD1,TGTGCCATCAGTACTTCTTCCGGGACAGTAGGCAATGAGCAGTTCTTC,CAISTSSGTVGNEQFF
TRBJ2-3,-,TRBV5-1,-,TGCGCCAGCAGCTTGGGTGGGGGGACTCCTTCCACAGATACGCAGTATTTT,CASSLGGGTPSTDTQYF
TRBJ2-1,-,TRBV5-4,TRBD2,TGTGCCAGCAGCTTAGCGGGAGGGTCGGATGAGCAGTTCTTC,CASSLAGGSDEQFF
TRBJ1-1,-,TRBV28,-,TGTGCCAGCAGTTTATTGCTGGCTTTAATGACTGAAGCTTTCTTT,CASSLLLALMTEAFF
TRBJ1-2,-,TRBV19,-,TGTGCCAGTAGTTCAAGCAGGGCAGATTTGGATGGCTACACCTTC,CASSSSRADLDGYTF
TRBJ2-2,-,TRBV9,TRBD2,TGTGCCAGCAGCCCGCGGACTAGCGGGAGCGGAGTCGGGGAGCTGTTTTTT,CASSPRTSGSGVGELFF
TRBJ2-3,once,TRBV15,-,TGTGCCACTTCGTTAGGGGGAACCATCGGCACAGATACGCAGTATTTT,CATSLGGTIGTDTQYF
TRBJ2-7,-,TRBV18,TRBD1,TGTGCCAGCTCACCACCGGGGTGGCAGGGGGTGTACGAGCAGTACTTC,CASSPPGWQGVYEQYF
TRBJ2-5,-,TRBV19,-,TGTGCCACCCGTTTAGAGACCCAGTACTTC,CATRLETQYF
TRBJ2-1,-,TRBV6-6,-,TGTGCCAGCAGTTACGGGGGGTCATTAGTTAATGAGCAGTTCTTC,CASSYGGSLVNEQFF
TRBJ2-3,-,TRBV7-6,-,TGTGCCAGCAGCGCAGCGGGACAGAGCACAGATACGCAGTATTTT,CASSAAGQSTDTQYF
TRBJ2-3,-,TRBV6-5,TRBD2,TGTGCCAGCAGTCAAATACTAGCGAGGCCAGATACGCAGTATTTT,CASSQILARPDTQYF
TRBJ1-1,once,TRBV4-2,-,TGTGCCAGCAGCTCGGTGGGGCAGGCGAACACTGAAGCTTTCTTT,CASSSVGQANTEAFF